The entry that follows covers one TCR beta chain sequence. The germline V gene encodes CDR1 MDHEN and CDR2 SYDVKM. CDR3 length: 15 amino acids. The junction had 8 bases not matched to a gene; V was cut back by 3 bases and J by 3 bases. Time point noted: newly diagnosed GD, antithyroid drugs for less than 3 months. From PBMCs, RNA was extracted and then used to make the TCR library. These data originate in a study of regulatory T cells in long-lasting Graves disease. Both iRepertoire HTBI primers and Arm-PCR of CDR3 regions were used to build the TCR beta libraries. Each CDR3 protein is one row after TCRdb ran MiXCR on the multiplex PCR reads. The sample lists hundreds of thousands of distinct CDR3 sequences, approximately 15% occurring once. This sample was shared with a second study, whose subject was T cells in Graves' hyperthyroidism and ophthalmopathy.

The V gene is TRBV28, the J gene TRBJ2-7, with 7 bases that match TRBD1. The specimen was peripheral blood mononuclear cells (PBMCs), collected at new diagnosis, from a patient treated with antithyroid drugs. The source is a woman in her 30s with Graves disease. CDR3 DNA sequence: TGTGCCAGCAGTTTCGCCCCCCGACAGGGCTACGAGCAGTACTTC. Its protein is CASSFAPRQGYEQYF.